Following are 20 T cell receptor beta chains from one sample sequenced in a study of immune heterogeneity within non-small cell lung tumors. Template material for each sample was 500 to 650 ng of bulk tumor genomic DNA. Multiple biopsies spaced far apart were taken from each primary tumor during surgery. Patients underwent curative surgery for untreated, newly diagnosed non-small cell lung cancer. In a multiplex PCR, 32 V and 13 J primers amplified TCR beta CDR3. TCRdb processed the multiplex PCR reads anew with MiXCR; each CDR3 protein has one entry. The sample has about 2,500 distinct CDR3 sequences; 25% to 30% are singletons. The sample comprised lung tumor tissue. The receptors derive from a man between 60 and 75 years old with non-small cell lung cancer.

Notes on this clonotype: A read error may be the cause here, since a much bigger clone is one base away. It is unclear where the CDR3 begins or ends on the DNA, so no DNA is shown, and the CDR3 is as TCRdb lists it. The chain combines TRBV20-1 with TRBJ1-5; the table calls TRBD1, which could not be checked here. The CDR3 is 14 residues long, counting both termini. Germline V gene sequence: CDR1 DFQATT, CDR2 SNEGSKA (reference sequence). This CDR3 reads CSAPWAGGNQPRHF.

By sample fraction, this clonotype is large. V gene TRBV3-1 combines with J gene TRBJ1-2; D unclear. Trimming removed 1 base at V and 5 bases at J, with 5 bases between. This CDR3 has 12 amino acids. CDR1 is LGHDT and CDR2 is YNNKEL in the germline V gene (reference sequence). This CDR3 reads CASSQVGYGYTF. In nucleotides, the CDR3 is TGTGCCAGCAGCCAAGTAGGTTATGGCTACACCTTC.

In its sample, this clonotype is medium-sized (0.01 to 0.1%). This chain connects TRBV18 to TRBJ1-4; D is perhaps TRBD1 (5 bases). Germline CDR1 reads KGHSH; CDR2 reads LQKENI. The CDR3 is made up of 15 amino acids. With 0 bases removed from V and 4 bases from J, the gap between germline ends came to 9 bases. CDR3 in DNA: TGTGCCAGCTCACCACCGTCTGGGGGTAATGAAAAACTGTTTTTT. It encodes CASSPPSGGNEKLFF.

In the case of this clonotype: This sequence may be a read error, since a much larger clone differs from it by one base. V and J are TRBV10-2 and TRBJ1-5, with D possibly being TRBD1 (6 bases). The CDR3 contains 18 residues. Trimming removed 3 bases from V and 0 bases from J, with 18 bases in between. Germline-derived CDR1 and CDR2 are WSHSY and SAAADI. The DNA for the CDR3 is TGCGCCAGCAGTGATCCGTTGGGGGGCGTTTATAGCAATCAGCCCCAGCATTTT. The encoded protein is CASSDPLGGVYSNQPQHF.

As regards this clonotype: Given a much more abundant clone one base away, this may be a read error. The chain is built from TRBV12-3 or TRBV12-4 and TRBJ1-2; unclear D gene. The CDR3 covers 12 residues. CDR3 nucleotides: TGTGCCAGCAGTTTAGGAGGGTATGTCTACACCTTC. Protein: CASSLGGYVYTF.

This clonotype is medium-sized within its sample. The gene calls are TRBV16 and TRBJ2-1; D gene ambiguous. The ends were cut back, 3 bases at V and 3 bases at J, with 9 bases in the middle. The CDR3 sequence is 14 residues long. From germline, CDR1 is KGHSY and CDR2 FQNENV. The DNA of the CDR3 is TGTGCCAGCAGCCAGTCCAGTTTCTACAATGAGCAGTTCTTC. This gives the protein CASSQSSFYNEQFF.

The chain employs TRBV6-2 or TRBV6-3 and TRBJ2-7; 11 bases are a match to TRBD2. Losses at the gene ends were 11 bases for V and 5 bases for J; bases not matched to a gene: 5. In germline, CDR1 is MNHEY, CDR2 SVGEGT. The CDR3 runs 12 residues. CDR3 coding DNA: TGTGCCGGCACGGGACTAGCGGACGAGCAGTACTTC. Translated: CAGTGLADEQYF.

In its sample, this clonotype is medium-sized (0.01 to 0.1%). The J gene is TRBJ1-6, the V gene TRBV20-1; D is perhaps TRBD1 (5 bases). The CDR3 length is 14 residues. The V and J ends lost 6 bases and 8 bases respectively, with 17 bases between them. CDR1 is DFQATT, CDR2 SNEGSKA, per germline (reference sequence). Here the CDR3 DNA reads TGCAGTGCCTCCTCAGGGACCGAGGATTCACCCCTCCACTTT. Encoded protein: CSASSGTEDSPLHF.

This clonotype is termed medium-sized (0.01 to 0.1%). The CDR3: CASRDGNEQYF. The CDR3 DNA reads TGTGCCAGCAGAGATGGGAACGAGCAGTACTTC. The rearrangement uses TRBV3-1 and TRBJ2-7; no definite D call. The V end was cut by 6 bases, the J end by 5 bases, with 8 bases between. Germline values: CDR1 LGHDT, CDR2 YNNKEL (reference sequence). This CDR3 is built from 11 residues.

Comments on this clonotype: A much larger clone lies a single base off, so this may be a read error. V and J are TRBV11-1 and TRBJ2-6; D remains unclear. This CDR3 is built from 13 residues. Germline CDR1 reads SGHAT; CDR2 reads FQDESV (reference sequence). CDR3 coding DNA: TGTGCCAGCAGCTTAGGTGGGGTCAACGTCCTGACTTTC. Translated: CASSLGGVNVLTF.

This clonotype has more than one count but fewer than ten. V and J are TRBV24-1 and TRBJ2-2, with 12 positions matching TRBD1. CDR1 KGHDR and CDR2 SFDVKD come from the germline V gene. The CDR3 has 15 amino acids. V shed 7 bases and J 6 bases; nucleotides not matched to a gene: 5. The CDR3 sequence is CATRAGQGASGELFF. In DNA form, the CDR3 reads TGTGCCACCAGGGCGGGACAGGGGGCCTCCGGGGAGCTGTTTTTT.

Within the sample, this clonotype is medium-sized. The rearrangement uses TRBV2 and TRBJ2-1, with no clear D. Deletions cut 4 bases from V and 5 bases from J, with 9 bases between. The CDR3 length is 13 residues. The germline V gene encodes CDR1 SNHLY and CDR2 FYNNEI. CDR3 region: CASSVQQDNEQFF. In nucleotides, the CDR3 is TGTGCCAGCAGTGTGCAGCAGGACAATGAGCAGTTCTTC.

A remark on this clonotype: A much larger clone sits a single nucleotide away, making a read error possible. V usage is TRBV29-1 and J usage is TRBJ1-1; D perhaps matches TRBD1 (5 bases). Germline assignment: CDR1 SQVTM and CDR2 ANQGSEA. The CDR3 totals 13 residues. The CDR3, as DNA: TGCAGCGCCCGGGGGGGAGAGAACACTGAAGCTCTCTTT. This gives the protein CSARGGENTEALF.

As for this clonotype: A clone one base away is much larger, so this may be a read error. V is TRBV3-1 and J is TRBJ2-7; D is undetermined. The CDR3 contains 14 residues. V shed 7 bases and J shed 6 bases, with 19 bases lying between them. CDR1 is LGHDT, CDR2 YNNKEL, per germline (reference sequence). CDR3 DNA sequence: TGTGCCAGCATCCGGGCCTGGGAAAGTTTCGAGCAGTACTTC. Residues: CASIRAWESFEQYF.

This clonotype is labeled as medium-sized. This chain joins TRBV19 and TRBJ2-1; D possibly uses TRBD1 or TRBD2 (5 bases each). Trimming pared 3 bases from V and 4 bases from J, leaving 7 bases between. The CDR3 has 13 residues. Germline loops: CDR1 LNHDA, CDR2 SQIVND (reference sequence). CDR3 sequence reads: CASSIWGYNEQFF. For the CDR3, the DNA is TGTGCCAGTAGTATTTGGGGGTACAATGAGCAGTTCTTC.

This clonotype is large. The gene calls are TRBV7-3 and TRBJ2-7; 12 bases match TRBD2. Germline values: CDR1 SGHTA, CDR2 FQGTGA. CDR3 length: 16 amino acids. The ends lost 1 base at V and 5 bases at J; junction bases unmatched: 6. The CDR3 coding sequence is TGTGCCAGCAGCTTAAGCGCTAGCGGGAGGGGCCACGAGCAGTACTTC. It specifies CASSLSASGRGHEQYF.

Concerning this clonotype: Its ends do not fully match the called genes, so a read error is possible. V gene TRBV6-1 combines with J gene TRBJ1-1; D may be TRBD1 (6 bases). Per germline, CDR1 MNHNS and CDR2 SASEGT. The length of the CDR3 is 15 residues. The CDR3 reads CASSEAGGVNTEAFF. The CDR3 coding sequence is TGTGCCAGCAGCGAAGCGGGGGGCGTGAACACTGAAGCTTTCTTT.

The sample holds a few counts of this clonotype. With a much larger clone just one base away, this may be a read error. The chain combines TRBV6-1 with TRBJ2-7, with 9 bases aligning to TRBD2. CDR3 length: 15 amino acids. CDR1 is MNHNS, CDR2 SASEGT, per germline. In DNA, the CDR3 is TGTGCCAGCAAGGGTTCCAGCGGGAGGTCCTACGAGAAGTACTTC. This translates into CASKGSSGRSYEKYF.

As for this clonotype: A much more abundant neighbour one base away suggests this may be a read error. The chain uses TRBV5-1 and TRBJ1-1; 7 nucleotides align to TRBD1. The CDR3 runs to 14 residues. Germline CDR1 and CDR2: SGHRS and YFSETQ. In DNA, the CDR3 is TGCGTCAGCAGCCTGACAGGGTTTGAGGCTGAAGCTTTCTTT. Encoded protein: CVSSLTGFEAEAFF.

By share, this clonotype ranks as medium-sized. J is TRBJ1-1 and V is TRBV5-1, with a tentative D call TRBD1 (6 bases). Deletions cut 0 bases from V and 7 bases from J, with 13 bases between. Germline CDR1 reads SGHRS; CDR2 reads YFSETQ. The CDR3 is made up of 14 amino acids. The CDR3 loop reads CASSLDVTGLEAFF. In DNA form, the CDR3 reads TGCGCCAGCAGCTTGGATGTGACAGGCCTTGAAGCTTTCTTT.